This T cell receptor beta chain emerged from a study of blood T cell repertoires in COVID-19. Study context: There were acute and convalescent COVID-19 samples, and they came from the United States, Italy and Spain. PBMCs, B-cell-depleted T cells, or T cells were the source of the cDNA or gDNA that made up the material.

Seattle cases were enrolled at active infection and followed longitudinally. CDR1 SGDLS and CDR2 YYNGEE come from the germline V gene. The CDR3 has 16 residues. J gave up 6 bases and V 3 bases, and 12 bases lay outside the gene matches. Generated by immunoSEQ multiplex PCR, the TCRdb table keeps only in-frame clones and is missing some. The sample consists of around 440,000 clones, approximately 90% of them appearing once. This receptor was obtained from a woman aged 45-59 years with COVID-19, enrolled during active disease. The chain employs TRBV9 and TRBJ2-1; 7 bases align to TRBD2. Input material: peripheral blood. The CDR3 region is CASSGWGGLPFNEQFF. The CDR3 DNA reads TGTGCCAGCAGCGGATGGGGGGGACTACCCTTCAATGAGCAGTTCTTC. The complete variable domain, with remaining parts taken from reference TRBV9 and TRBJ2-1, reads DSGVTQTPKHLITATGQRVTLRCSPRSGDLSVYWYQQSLDQGLQFLIQYYNGEERAKGNILERFSAQQFPDLHSELNLSSLELGDSALYFCASSGWGGLPFNEQFFGPGTRLTVL.